There are many counts of the clone carrying this TCR beta chain. Under 3 months in duration, the ophthalmopathy in affected donors had moderate-to-severe activity, CAS ≥3 and NOSPECS ≥4. This specimen belongs to a study of Graves' ophthalmopathy and Graves' hyperthyroidism. Amplification of the TCR beta CDR3 regions used RNA transcripts (as template). Second-round multiplex PCR came after a first-round RT-PCR that employed HTBI primers. TCRdb passed the multiplex PCR reads through MiXCR, listing each CDR3 protein once. The sample has 600,000 to 700,000 distinct CDR3 sequences; approximately 39% are singletons. The V end lost 3 bases, the J end lost 2 bases, and 14 bases lay between the germline ends. The CDR3 runs to 15 residues. CDR1 SGHTA and CDR2 FQGTGA come from the germline V gene.

The sequencing sample was made of peripheral blood. The sequence came from an adult man with Graves' ophthalmopathy. The J gene is TRBJ2-7, the V gene TRBV7-3, with D possibly TRBD2 on 5 matching bases. CDR3 in DNA: TGTGCCAGCAGCTTCCTCCGGGGTGGTGCCTACGAGCAGTACTTC. Translated, it gives CASSFLRGGAYEQYF.